This TCR beta chain is drawn from a study of tumor and adjacent non-tumor tissue in lung cancer. About the research overall: The patients, around 9 men and roughly 5 women, were 31 to 76 with stage I to III disease. Each sample yielded a few million productive TCRbeta reads on average. General study results and limits: TCR diversity was significantly greater in tumor than normal lung tissue.

The template was RNA from unsorted bulk tissue. The sample holds a few counts of this clonotype. Its antigen remains unknown. Trimming took 3 bases from V and 0 from J, leaving 22 bases between them. The CDR3 consists of 19 residues. CDR1 and CDR2 (germline): SEHNR, FQNEAQ (reference sequence). TCRbeta libraries were built with three rounds of nested PCR, modified from ARM-PCR. Each CDR3 protein gets one entry after TCRdb re-called the multiplex PCR reads with MiXCR. The sample consists of about 93,000 distinct CDR3 sequences, roughly three fifths of them appearing once. The V call is TRBV7-9, the J call TRBJ2-3; D gene unclear. Sequenced sample: lung tumor tissue. The receptor was isolated from a man between 70 and 80 years old with non-small cell lung cancer. The CDR3 loop reads CASSFMGQLLILSTDTQYF. The DNA for the CDR3 is TGTGCCAGCAGCTTTATGGGCCAGCTGCTTATACTTAGCACAGATACGCAGTATTTT.